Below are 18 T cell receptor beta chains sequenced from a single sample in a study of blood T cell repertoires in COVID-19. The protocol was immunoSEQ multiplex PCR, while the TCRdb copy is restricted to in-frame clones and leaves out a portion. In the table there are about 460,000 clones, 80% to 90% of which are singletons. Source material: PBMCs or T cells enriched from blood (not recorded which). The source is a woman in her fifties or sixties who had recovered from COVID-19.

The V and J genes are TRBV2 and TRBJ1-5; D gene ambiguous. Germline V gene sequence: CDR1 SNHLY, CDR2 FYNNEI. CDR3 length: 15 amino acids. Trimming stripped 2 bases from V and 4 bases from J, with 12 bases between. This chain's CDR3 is CASSEQASRNQPQHF. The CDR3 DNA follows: TGTGCCAGCAGTGAACAGGCCAGTAGAAATCAGCCCCAGCATTTT.

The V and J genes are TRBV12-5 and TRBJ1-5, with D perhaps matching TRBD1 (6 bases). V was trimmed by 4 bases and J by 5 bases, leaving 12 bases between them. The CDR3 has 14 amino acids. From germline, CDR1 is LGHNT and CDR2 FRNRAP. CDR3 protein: CASGSTGLYQPQHF. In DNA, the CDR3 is TGTGCTAGTGGTTCGACAGGCCTATATCAGCCCCAGCATTTT.

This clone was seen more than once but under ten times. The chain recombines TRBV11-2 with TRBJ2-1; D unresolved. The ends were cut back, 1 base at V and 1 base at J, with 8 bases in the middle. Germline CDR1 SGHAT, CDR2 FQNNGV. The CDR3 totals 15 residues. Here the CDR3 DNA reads TGTGCCAGCAGCTTAGGGGCCGTATCCTACAATGAGCAGTTCTTC. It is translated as CASSLGAVSYNEQFF.

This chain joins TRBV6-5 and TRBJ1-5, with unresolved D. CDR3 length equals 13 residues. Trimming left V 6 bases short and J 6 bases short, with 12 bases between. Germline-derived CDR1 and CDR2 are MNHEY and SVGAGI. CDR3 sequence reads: CASRPDISQPQHF. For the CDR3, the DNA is TGTGCCAGCAGACCAGACATATCTCAGCCCCAGCATTTT.

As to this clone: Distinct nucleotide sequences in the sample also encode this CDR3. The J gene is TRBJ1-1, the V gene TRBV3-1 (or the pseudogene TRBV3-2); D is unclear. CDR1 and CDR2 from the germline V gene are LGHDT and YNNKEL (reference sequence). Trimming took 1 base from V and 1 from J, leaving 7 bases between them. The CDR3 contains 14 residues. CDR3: CASSQGPGNTEAFF. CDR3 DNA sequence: TGTGCCAGCAGCCAAGGCCCAGGGAACACTGAAGCTTTCTTT.

CDR3 nucleotide sequence: TGTGCCAGCAGCTTACTTTCAGGGGCCAACAACTATGGCTACACCTTC. Translation: CASSLLSGANNYGYTF. The genes are TRBV7-2 and TRBJ1-2, with D perhaps TRBD1 (6 bases). Trimming left V 2 bases short and J 2 bases short, with 15 bases between. Germline-derived CDR1 and CDR2 are SGHTA and FQGNSA. The CDR3 is made up of 16 amino acids.

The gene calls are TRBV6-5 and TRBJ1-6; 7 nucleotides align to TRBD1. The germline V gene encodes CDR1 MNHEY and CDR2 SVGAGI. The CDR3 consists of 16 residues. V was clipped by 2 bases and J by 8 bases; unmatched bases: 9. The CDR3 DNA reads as TGTGCCAGCAGTTACCGTGCGAGGGGGCTTGATTCACCCCTCCACTTT. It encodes CASSYRARGLDSPLHF.

CDR3 nucleotides: TGTGCCATCAGGGACAGCGGAGCGGGAAACACCATATATTTT. Amino acid sequence: CAIRDSGAGNTIYF. The chain links TRBV10-3 to TRBJ1-3; D is perhaps TRBD1 (6 bases). The germline CDR1 and CDR2 sequences are ENHRY and SYGVKD. V gave up 6 bases and J gave up 4 bases, with 13 bases separating them. The CDR3 spans 14 residues.

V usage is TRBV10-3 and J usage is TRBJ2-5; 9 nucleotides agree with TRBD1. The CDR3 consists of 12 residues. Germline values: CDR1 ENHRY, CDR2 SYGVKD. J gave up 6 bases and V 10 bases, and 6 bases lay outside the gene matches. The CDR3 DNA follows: TGTGCCACCCGGACAGGGGAACAGACCCAGTACTTC. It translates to CATRTGEQTQYF.

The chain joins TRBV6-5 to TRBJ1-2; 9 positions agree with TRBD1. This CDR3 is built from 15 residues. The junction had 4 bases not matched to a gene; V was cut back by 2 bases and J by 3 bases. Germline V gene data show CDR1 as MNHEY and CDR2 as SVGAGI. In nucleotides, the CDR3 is TGTGCCAGCAGTTACGCGGGGACAGGGCACTATGGCTACACCTTC. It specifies CASSYAGTGHYGYTF.

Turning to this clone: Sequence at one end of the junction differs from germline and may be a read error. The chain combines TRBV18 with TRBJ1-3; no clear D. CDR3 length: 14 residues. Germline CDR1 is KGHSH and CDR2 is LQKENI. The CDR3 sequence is CASSPVSPGNTIYF. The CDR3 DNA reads TGTGCCAGTTCACCAGTATCCCCTGGAAACACCATATATTTT.

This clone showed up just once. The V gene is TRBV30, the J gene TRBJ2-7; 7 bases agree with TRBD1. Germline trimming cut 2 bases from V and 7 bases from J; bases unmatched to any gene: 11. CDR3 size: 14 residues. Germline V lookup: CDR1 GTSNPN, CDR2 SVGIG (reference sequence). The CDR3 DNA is TGTGCCTGGAGTAAGGGGGCGCCAGGGGGTGAGCAGTACGTC. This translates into CAWSKGAPGGEQYV.

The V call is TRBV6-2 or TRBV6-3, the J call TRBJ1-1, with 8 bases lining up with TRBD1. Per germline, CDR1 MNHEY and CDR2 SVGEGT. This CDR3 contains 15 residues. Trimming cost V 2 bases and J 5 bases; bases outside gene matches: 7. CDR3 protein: CASSYAQGASTEAFF. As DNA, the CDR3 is TGTGCCAGCAGTTACGCCCAGGGGGCTAGTACTGAAGCTTTCTTT.

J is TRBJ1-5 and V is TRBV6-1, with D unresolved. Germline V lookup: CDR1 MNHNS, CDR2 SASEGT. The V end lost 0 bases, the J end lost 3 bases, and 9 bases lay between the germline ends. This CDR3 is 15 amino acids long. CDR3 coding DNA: TGTGCCAGCAGTGAAGCGGAGGTTCTCAATCAGCCCCAGCATTTT. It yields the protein CASSEAEVLNQPQHF.

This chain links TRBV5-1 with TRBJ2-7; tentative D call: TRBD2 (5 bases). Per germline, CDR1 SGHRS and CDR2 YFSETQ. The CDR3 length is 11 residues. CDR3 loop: CASSFLVVGNV. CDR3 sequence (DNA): TGCGCCAGCAGCTTCCTGGTCGTCGGGAACGTC.

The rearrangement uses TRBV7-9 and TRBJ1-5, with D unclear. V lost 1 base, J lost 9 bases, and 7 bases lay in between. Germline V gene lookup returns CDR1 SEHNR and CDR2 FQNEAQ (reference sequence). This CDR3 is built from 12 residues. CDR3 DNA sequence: TGTGCCAGCAGCTTAGGTCCTAGGCCCCAGCATTTT. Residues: CASSLGPRPQHF.

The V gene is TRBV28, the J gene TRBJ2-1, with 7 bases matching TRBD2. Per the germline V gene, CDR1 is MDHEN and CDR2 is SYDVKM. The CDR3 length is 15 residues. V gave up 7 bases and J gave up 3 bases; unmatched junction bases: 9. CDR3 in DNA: TGTGCCAGCACGTTATCCGGACTAGTCTACAATGAGCAGTTCTTC. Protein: CASTLSGLVYNEQFF.

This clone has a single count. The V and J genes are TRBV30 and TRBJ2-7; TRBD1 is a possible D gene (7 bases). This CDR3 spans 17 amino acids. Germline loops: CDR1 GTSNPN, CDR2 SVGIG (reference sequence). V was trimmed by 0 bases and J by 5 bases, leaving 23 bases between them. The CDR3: CAWSVPRTGLRSDEQYF. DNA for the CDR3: TGTGCCTGGAGTGTCCCTAGGACAGGACTAAGGAGTGACGAGCAGTACTTC. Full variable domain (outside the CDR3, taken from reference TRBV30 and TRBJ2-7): SQTIHQWPATLVQPVGSPLSLECTVEGTSNPNLYWYRQAAGRGLQLLFYSVGIGQISSEVPQNLSASRPQDRQFILSSKKLLLSDSGFYLCAWSVPRTGLRSDEQYFGPGTRLTVT.